Sequencing of this T cell receptor (beta chain) was carried out in a study of cytomegalovirus exposure and HLA in healthy donors. Overall study findings and caveats: Immune exposure information available was restricted to CMV serostatus.

The PCR ran on 60 Vbeta and 13 Jbeta primers. Assay: immunoSEQ multiplex PCR; the TCRdb copy retains only in-frame clones and omits some. This repertoire includes tens of thousands of clones. Note on this clone: The antigen is unknown.

Nobody recorded the CMV serostatus of this donor. The CDR3 spans 14 residues. Per the germline V gene, CDR1 is SGHAT and CDR2 is FQNNGV. The J gene is TRBJ2-5, the V gene TRBV11-2; D is uncertain. The J call may be in error: the DNA end matches TRBJ2-7 better. The material sequenced was PBMCs. The TCR comes from a human donor in good health. In nucleotides, the CDR3 is TGTGCCAGCAGCTTACGAATGCGAGCCTACGAGCAGTACTTC. Its translation: CASSLRMRAYEQYF.